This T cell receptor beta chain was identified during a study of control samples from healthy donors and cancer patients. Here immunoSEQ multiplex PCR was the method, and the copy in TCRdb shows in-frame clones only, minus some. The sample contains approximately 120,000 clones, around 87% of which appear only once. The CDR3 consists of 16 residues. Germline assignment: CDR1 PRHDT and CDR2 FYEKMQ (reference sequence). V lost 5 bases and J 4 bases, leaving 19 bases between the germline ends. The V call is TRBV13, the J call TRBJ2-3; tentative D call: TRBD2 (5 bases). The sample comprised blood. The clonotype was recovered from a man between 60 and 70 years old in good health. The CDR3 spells CASSARTSERADTQYF. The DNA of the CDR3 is TGTGCCAGCAGCGCCCGGACTTCAGAACGGGCAGATACGCAGTATTTT.